This T cell receptor (beta chain) was found in a study of shared T cell receptors in the human thymus. This clone was counted a few times. The germline V gene encodes CDR1 MNHEY and CDR2 SMNVEV (reference sequence). The length of the CDR3 is 12 residues. The V gene lost 6 bases and the J gene lost 6 bases, with 10 bases spanning the gap. Repertoires were generated with immunoSEQ multiplex PCR, while TCRdb's copy carries only in-frame clones and drops some. This table has more than 550,000 clones, approximately 83% appearing once. The same sample was also studied in work on human thymus T cells. That publication notes: Donation was from healthy Finnish infants who were having corrective surgery that addressed congenital heart defects. Thymus tissue was removed during corrective cardiac surgery. The related literature has documented a marked overlap of thymic repertoires among unrelated individuals.

The sequenced sample consisted of thymocytes. This clonotype originated in a girl less than two years old with a congenital heart defect. This sequence joins TRBV27 and TRBJ2-3, with a weak D call TRBD2 (6 bases). CDR3 region: CASRGTWDTQYF. Here the CDR3 DNA reads TGTGCCAGCAGGGGGACTTGGGATACGCAGTATTTT.